This TCR beta chain is drawn from a study of blood T cells in healthy people across ages. Findings and limits, study-wide: Diversity of TCR beta per million T cells declined in a roughly linear way with age. Unknown donor CMV status possibly confounded expanded clonotype changes. Long-lived donors carried more naive CD4+ cells and greater diversity than aged donors.

The V gene lost 5 bases and the J gene lost 6 bases, with 17 bases spanning the gap. This CDR3 region has 15 residues. Points on this clonotype: Its antigen is still unknown.

Sample-barcoded 5' priming and a J-beta primer mix drove a second PCR of roughly 6 to 12 cycles. TCRdb reprocessed the 5' RACE reads via MiXCR and lists one record per CDR3 protein. Among about 1.6 million distinct CDR3 sequences listed, roughly 30% were seen once. The donors, healthy Caucasians from Russia, were aged roughly 6 to 95. Sequencing input: blood. The chain is built from TRBV12-3 or TRBV12-4 and TRBJ1-3, with D hard to call. This clonotype was obtained from a woman aged 25 to 39 in good health. The CDR3 DNA is TGTGCCAGCAGTCCCCGAACTGTCGGGGAAAACACCATATATTTT. This gives the protein CASSPRTVGENTIYF.